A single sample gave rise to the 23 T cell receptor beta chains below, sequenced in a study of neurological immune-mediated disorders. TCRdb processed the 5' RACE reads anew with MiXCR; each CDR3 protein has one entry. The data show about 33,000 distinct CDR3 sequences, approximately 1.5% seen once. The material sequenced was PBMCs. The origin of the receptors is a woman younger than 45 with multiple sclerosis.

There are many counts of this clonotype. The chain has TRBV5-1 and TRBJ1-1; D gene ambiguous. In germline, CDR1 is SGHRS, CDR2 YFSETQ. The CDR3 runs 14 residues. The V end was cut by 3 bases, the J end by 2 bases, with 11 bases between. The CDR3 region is CASSSSRLNTEAFF. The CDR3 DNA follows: TGCGCCAGCAGCTCCAGCAGGCTTAACACTGAAGCTTTCTTT.

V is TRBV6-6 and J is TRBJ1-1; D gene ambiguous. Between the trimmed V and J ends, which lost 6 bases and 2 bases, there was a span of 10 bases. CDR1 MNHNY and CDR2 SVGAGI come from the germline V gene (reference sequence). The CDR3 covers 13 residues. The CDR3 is CASRDLGNTEAFF. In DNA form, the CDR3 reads TGTGCCAGCAGAGACTTGGGCAACACTGAAGCTTTCTTT.

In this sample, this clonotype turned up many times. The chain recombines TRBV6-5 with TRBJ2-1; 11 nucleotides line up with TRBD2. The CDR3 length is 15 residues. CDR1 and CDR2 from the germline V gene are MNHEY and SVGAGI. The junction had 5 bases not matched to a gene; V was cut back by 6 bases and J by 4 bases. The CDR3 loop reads CASSLRLAGYNEQFF. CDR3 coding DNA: TGTGCCAGCAGCCTGAGACTAGCGGGGTACAATGAGCAGTTCTTC.

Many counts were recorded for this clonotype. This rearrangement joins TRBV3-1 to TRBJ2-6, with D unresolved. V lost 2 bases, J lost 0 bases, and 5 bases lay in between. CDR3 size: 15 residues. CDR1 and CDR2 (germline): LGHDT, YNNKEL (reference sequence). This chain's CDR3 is CASSQTSSGANVLTF. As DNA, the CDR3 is TGTGCCAGCAGCCAAACCTCCTCTGGGGCCAACGTCCTGACTTTC.

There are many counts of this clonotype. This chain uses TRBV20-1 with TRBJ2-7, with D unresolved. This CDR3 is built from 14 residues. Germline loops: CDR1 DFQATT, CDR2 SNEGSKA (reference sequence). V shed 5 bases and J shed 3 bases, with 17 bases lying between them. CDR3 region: CSAHHPSRVYEQYF. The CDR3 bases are TGCAGTGCTCATCATCCCTCTAGGGTCTACGAGCAGTACTTC.

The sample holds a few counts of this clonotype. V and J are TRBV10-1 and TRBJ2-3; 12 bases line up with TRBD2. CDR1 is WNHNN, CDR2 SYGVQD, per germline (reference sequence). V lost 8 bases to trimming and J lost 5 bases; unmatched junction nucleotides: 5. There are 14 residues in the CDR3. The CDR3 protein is CASSSGGAEDTQYF. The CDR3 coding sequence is TGCGCCAGCTCTAGCGGGGGGGCCGAAGATACGCAGTATTTT.

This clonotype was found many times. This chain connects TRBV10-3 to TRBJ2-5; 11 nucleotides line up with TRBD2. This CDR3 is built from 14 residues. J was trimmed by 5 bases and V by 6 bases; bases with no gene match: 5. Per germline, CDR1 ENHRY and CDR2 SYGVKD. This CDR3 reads CAISGTSGGETQYF. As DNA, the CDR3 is TGTGCCATCAGCGGGACTAGCGGAGGGGAGACCCAGTACTTC.

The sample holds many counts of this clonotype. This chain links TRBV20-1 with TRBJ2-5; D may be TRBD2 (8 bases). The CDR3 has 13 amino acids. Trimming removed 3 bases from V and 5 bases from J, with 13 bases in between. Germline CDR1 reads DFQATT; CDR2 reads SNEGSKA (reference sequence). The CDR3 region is CSARGLGGETQYF. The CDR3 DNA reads TGCAGTGCTAGGGGACTAGGGGGCGAGACCCAGTACTTC.

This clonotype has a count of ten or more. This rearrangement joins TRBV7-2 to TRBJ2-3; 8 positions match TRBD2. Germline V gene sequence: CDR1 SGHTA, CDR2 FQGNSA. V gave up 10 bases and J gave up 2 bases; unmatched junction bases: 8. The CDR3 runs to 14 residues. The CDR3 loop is CAIQRGRYTDTQYF. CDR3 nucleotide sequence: TGTGCCATCCAGCGGGGGCGTTACACAGATACGCAGTATTTT.

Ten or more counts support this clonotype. The CDR3 region is CASSLEGQGFNEQFF. DNA for the CDR3: TGCGCCAGCAGCTTGGAGGGACAGGGATTCAATGAGCAGTTCTTC. This chain uses TRBV5-1 with TRBJ2-1, with 9 bases that match TRBD1. This CDR3 spans 15 amino acids. The germline V gene encodes CDR1 SGHRS and CDR2 YFSETQ. V shed 0 bases and J 6 bases; nucleotides not matched to a gene: 4. The whole variable domain, filled in from reference TRBV5-1 and TRBJ2-1, reads KAGVTQTPRYLIKTRGQQVTLSCSPISGHRSVSWYQQTPGQGLQFLFEYFSETQRNKGNFPGRFSGRQFSNSRSEMNVSTLELGDSALYLCASSLEGQGFNEQFFGPGTRLTVL.

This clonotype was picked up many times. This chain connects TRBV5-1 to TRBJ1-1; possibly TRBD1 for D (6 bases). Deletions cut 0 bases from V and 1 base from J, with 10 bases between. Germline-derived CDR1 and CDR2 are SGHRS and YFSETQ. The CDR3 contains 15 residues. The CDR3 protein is CASSLGGARNTEAFF. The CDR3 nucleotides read TGCGCCAGCAGCTTGGGGGGGGCCCGGAACACTGAAGCTTTCTTT.

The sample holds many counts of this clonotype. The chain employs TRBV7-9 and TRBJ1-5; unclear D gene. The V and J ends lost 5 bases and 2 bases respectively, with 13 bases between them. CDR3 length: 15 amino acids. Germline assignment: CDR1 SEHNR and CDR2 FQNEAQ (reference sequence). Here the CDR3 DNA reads TGTGCCAGCAGCGCGTCGGGGATCGGCAATCAGCCCCAGCATTTT. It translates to CASSASGIGNQPQHF.

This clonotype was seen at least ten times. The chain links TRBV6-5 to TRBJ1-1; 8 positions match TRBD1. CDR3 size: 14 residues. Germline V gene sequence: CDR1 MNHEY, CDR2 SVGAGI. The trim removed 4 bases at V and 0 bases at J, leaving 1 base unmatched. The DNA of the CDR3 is TGTGCCAGCAGTTTGGACAGGGTGAACACTGAAGCTTTCTTT. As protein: CASSLDRVNTEAFF.

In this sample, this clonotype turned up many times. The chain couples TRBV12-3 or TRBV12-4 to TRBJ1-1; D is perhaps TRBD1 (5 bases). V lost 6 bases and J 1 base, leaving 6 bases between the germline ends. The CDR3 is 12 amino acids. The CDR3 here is CASRTANTEAFF. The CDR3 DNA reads TGTGCCAGCAGGACAGCGAACACTGAAGCTTTCTTT.

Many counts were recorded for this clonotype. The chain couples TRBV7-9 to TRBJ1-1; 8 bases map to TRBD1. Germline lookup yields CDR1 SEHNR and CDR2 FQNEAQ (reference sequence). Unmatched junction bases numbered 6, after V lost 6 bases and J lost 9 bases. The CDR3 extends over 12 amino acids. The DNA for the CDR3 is TGTGCCAGCAGATCCCGACAGGGGCAAGCTTTCTTT. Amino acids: CASRSRQGQAFF.

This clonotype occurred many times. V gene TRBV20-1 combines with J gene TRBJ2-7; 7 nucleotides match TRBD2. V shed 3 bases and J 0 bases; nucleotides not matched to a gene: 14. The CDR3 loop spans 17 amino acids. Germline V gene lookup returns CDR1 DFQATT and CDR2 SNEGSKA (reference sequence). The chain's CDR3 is CSARGSGAGRSSYEQYF. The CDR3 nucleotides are TGCAGTGCTAGGGGGAGCGGGGCGGGGCGTAGCTCCTACGAGCAGTACTTC.

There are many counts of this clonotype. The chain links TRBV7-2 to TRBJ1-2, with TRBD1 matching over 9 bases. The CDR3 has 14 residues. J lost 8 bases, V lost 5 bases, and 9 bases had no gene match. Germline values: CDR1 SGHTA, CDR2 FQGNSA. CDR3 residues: CASSRGQGIEGYTF. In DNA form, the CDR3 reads TGTGCCAGCAGCCGCGGACAGGGGATTGAGGGCTACACCTTC.

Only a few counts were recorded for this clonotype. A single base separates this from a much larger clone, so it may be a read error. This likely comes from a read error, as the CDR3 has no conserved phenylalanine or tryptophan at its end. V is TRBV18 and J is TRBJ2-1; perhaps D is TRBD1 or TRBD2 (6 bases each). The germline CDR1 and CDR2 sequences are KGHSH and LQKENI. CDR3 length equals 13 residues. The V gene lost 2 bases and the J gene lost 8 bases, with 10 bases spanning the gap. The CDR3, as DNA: TGTGCCAGCTCACCAGGGGGGCACCATGAGCAGTTCTGC. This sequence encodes CASSPGGHHEQFC.

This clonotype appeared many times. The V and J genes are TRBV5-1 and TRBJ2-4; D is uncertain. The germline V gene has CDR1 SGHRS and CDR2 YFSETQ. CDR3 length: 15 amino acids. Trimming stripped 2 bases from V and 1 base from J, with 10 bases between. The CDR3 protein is CASSLALVAKNIQYF. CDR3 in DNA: TGCGCCAGCAGCTTAGCCTTGGTGGCCAAAAACATTCAGTACTTC.

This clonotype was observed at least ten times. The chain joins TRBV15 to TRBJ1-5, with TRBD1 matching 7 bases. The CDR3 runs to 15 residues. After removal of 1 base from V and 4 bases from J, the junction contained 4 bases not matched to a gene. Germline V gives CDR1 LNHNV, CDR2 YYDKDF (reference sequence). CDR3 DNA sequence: TGTGCCACCAGCAGAGCTGGGACAGCTAATCAGCCCCAGCATTTT. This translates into CATSRAGTANQPQHF.

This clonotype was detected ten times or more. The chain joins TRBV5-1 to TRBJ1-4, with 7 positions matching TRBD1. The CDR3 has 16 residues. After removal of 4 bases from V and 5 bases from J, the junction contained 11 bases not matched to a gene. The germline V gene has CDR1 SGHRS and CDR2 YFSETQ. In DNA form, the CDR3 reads TGCGCCAGCAGCCTGGAGACAGGGACTCCAAATGAAAAACTGTTTTTT. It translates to CASSLETGTPNEKLFF.

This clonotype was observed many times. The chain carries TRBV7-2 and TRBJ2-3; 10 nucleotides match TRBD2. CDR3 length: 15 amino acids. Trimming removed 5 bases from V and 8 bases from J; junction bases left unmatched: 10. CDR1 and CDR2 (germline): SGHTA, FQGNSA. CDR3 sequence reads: CASSPRGASGGTQYF. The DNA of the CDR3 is TGTGCCAGCAGCCCCCGGGGGGCTAGCGGGGGTACGCAGTATTTT. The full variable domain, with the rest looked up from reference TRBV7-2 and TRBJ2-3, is GAGVSQSPSNKVTEKGKDVELRCDPISGHTALYWYRQSLGQGLEFLIYFQGNSAPDKSGLPSDRFSAERTGGSVSTLTIQRTQQEDSAVYLCASSPRGASGGTQYFGPGTRLTVL.

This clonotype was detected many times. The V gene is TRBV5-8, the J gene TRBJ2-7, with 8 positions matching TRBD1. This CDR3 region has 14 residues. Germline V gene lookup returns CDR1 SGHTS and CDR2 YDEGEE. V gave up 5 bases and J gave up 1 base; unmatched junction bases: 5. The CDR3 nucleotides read TGTGCCAGCAGGGTACGACAGGGGTCCTACGAGCAGTACTTC. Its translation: CASRVRQGSYEQYF.